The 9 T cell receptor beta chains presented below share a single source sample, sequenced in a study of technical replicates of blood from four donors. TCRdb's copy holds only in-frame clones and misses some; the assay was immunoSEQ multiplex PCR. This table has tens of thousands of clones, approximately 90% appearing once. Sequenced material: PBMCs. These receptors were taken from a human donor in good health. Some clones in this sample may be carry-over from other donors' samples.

The CDR3 sequence is CASSSLAGGGTEAFF. The CDR3 nucleotides are TGCGCCAGCAGCTCCCTGGCGGGGGGCGGCACTGAAGCTTTCTTT. The chain is built from TRBV5-1 and TRBJ1-1, with D maybe TRBD1 (6 bases). With 3 bases removed from V and 4 bases from J, the gap between germline ends came to 16 bases. This CDR3 has 15 amino acids. Germline V gene sequence: CDR1 SGHRS, CDR2 YFSETQ.

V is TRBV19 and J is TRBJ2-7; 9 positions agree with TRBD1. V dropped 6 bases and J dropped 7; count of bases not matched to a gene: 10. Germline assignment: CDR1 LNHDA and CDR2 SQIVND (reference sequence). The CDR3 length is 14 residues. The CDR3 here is CASRHRDRVGEQYF. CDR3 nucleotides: TGTGCCAGTAGACACCGGGACAGGGTTGGTGAGCAGTACTTC.

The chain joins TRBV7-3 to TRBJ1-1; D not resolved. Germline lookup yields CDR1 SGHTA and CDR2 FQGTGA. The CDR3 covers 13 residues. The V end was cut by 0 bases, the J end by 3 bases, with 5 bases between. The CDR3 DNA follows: TGTGCCAGCAGCTTAACTCGGGACACTGAAGCTTTCTTT. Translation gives CASSLTRDTEAFF.

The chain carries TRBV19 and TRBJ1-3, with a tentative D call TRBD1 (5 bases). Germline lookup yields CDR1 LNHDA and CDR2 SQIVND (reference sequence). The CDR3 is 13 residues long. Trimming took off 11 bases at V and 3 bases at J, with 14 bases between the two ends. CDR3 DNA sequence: TGTGCCGTCGGGGGGAACGGTGGAAACACCATATATTTT. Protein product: CAVGGNGGNTIYF.

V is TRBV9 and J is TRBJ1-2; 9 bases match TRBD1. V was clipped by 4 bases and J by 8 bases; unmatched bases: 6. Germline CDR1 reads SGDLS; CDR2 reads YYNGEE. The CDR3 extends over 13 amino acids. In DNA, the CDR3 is TGTGCCAGCAGCCCAAGGACAGGGGAAGGCTACACCTTC. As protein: CASSPRTGEGYTF. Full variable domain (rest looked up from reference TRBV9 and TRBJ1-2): DSGVTQTPKHLITATGQRVTLRCSPRSGDLSVYWYQQSLDQGLQFLIQYYNGEERAKGNILERFSAQQFPDLHSELNLSSLELGDSALYFCASSPRTGEGYTFGSGTRLTVV.

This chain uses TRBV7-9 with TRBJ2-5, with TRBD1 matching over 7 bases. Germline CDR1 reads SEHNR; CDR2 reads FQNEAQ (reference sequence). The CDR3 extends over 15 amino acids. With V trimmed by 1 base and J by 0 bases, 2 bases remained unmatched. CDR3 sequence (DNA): TGTGCCAGCAGCTTAGGCAGGGGGTACCAAGAGACCCAGTACTTC. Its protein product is CASSLGRGYQETQYF.

The CDR3 DNA follows: TGTGCCAGCAGCCAATCCGTACGGGACTCTGGGGCCAACGTCCTGACTTTC. The encoded protein is CASSQSVRDSGANVLTF. The chain uses TRBV4-2 and TRBJ2-6; D might be TRBD2 (5 bases). Germline values: CDR1 LGHNA, CDR2 YNFKEQ. Trimming pared 2 bases from V and 0 bases from J, leaving 11 bases between. The CDR3 is 17 amino acids.

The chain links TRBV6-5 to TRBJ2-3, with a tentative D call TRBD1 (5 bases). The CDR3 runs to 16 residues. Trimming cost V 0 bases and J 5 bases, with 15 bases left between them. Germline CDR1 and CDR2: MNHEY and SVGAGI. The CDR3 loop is CASSYSTGAVRDTQYF. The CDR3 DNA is TGTGCCAGCAGTTACTCTACTGGGGCGGTTAGAGATACGCAGTATTTT.

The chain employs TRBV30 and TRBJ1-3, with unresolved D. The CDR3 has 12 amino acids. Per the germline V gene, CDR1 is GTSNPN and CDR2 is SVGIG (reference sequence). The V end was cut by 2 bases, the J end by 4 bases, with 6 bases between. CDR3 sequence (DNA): TGTGCCTGGAGTCTACAGGGAAACACCATATATTTT. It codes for CAWSLQGNTIYF.